These 9 T cell receptor beta chains originate from one sample sequenced in a study of Ad26.COV2.S vaccination and SARS-CoV-2 variants (dated by TCRdb to the early 2020s). The meaning of the sample's treatment or condition label: 19 received Ad26.COV2.S at low or high dose, single or two shots; roughly 5 received placebo; per-sample allocation not given. Repertoires of vaccine and placebo recipients were sequenced from samples taken on day 63 after the first injection. To prepare the library, the immunoSEQ multiplex PCR assay was applied. TCRdb took this table from immuneACCESS and kept in-frame rearrangements with V and J called. Such tables lack part of the clones; where checked against another copy, unresolved V genes explain under half of the gap, and the rest is unexplained. Counted in this sample were approximately 500,000 clones; approximately 88% of them appeared once. The ten largest clones take up about 13% of the sample.

The sequences come from peripheral blood, collected in a trial of Ad26.COV2.S vaccine versus placebo. These receptors originate from a person between 18 and 59 years old who received the Ad26.COV2.S COVID-19 vaccine or a placebo.

V is TRBV3-1 (or the pseudogene TRBV3-2) and J is TRBJ2-7; either TRBD1 or TRBD2 may fit D (5 bases each). The CDR3 runs 16 residues. The V gene lost 1 base and the J gene lost 3 bases, with 16 bases spanning the gap. From germline, CDR1 is LGHDT and CDR2 YNNKEL (reference sequence). CDR3 nucleotides: TGTGCCAGCAGCCAAGGGAGGAGGCAGGGTTACTACGAGCAGTACTTC. Its translation: CASSQGRRQGYYEQYF.

The J gene is TRBJ2-1, the V gene TRBV11-1; D not certain. CDR1 and CDR2 from the germline V gene are SGHAT and FQDESV (reference sequence). The V gene lost 1 base and the J gene lost 0 bases, with 7 bases spanning the gap. There are 15 residues in the CDR3. For the CDR3, the DNA is TGTGCCAGCAGCTTAGACGGCCGCTCCTACAATGAGCAGTTCTTC. Its protein is CASSLDGRSYNEQFF.

This chain joins TRBV27 and TRBJ2-1, with D perhaps TRBD1 (5 bases). Germline assignment: CDR1 MNHEY and CDR2 SMNVEV (reference sequence). The CDR3 is made up of 16 amino acids. Trimming took off 6 bases at V and 4 bases at J, with 19 bases between the two ends. Here the CDR3 reads CASRPQAGIGYNEQFF. The CDR3 nucleotides read TGTGCCAGCAGGCCCCAGGCAGGGATTGGGTACAATGAGCAGTTCTTC.

The V call is TRBV9, the J call TRBJ1-6; TRBD1 might be the D (5 bases). The CDR3 covers 13 residues. Trimming cost V 7 bases and J 9 bases, with 14 bases left between them. Germline V gene sequence: CDR1 SGDLS, CDR2 YYNGEE. In DNA form, the CDR3 reads TGTGCCAGCGGGTCGGGGGGTGGTTCACCCCTCCACTTT. It translates to CASGSGGGSPLHF.

This chain joins TRBV4-3 and TRBJ2-7; possible D gene TRBD1, 6 bases. The germline gives CDR1 LGHNA, CDR2 YSLEER. V lost 1 base to trimming and J lost 0 bases, with 10 bases between them. CDR3 length equals 15 residues. CDR3 protein: CASSQAQGGSYEQYF. The CDR3, as DNA: TGCGCCAGCAGCCAAGCACAGGGCGGCTCCTACGAGCAGTACTTC.

The chain is built from TRBV30 and TRBJ1-2; D gene ambiguous. Germline values: CDR1 GTSNPN, CDR2 SVGIG (reference sequence). Trimming shortened V by 2 bases and J by 4 bases, and 5 bases separated the two germline ends. The CDR3 runs 11 residues. The CDR3 DNA sequence: TGTGCCTGGAGTTTCGTCTATGGCTACACCTTC. Amino acid sequence: CAWSFVYGYTF. The full variable domain, in which reference TRBV30 and TRBJ1-2 provide the parts outside the CDR3, is SQTIHQWPATLVQPVGSPLSLECTVEGTSNPNLYWYRQAAGRGLQLLFYSVGIGQISSEVPQNLSASRPQDRQFILSSKKLLLSDSGFYLCAWSFVYGYTFGSGTRLTVV.

The gene calls are TRBV4-1 and TRBJ2-3; 16 nucleotides align to TRBD2. Germline V lookup: CDR1 MGHRA, CDR2 YSYEKL. The CDR3 is made up of 19 amino acids. V lost 6 bases and J lost 2; bases outside the gene matches: 11. CDR3 DNA sequence: TGCGCCAGCAGACTCACCCCGGGACTAGCGGGAGGGCCCACAGATACGCAGTATTTT. This sequence encodes CASRLTPGLAGGPTDTQYF.

The rearrangement links TRBV28 to TRBJ2-7; D is possibly TRBD2 (5 bases). The CDR3 sequence is 15 residues long. V was trimmed by 2 bases and J by 0 bases, leaving 11 bases between them. Germline values: CDR1 MDHEN, CDR2 SYDVKM. The CDR3 region is CASSLSGPSSYEQYF. The CDR3 DNA reads TGTGCCAGCAGTTTAAGCGGCCCGAGCTCCTACGAGCAGTACTTC.

The rearrangement joins TRBV19 to TRBJ2-2, with 7 bases fitting TRBD2. The CDR3 loop spans 15 amino acids. V was pared by 11 bases and J by 1 base, with 10 bases of the junction left unmatched. Germline CDR1 reads LNHDA; CDR2 reads SQIVND (reference sequence). CDR3 bases: TGTGCCGGCAGGTCTAGCGGAGTGAACACCGGGGAGCTGTTTTTT. This encodes CAGRSSGVNTGELFF.